The next 30 T cell receptor beta chains were all read from a single sample in a study of T cell responses to AZD1222 COVID-19 vaccine. TCRdb's table, derived via immunoSEQ multiplex PCR, lists solely in-frame clones and lacks some. The data hold some 150,000 clones, with less than 90% observed a single time. The material sequenced was peripheral blood, taken after recovery from COVID-19. The receptors derive from an adult who had recovered from COVID-19.

V usage is TRBV5-1 and J usage is TRBJ2-7; 9 bases map to TRBD1. J was trimmed by 1 base and V by 4 bases; bases with no gene match: 6. Germline CDR1 SGHRS, CDR2 YFSETQ. This CDR3 has 15 residues. CDR3 sequence: CASSVLQGASYEQYF. CDR3 sequence (DNA): TGCGCCAGCAGCGTTTTACAGGGGGCATCCTACGAGCAGTACTTC.

This sequence joins TRBV10-3 and TRBJ2-2, with 7 bases lining up with TRBD1. Germline CDR1 reads ENHRY; CDR2 reads SYGVKD. V shed 6 bases, J shed 2 bases, and the junction held 9 bases outside the gene matches. This CDR3 is 16 amino acids long. The CDR3 loop reads CAIRASRDRNTGELFF. Written as DNA, the CDR3 is TGTGCCATCAGAGCTAGCCGGGACAGAAACACCGGGGAGCTGTTTTTT.

The rearrangement joins TRBV11-2 to TRBJ2-7; D is ambiguous. The CDR3 contains 11 residues. Germline V gene lookup returns CDR1 SGHAT and CDR2 FQNNGV. V lost 5 bases, J lost 7 bases, and 9 bases lay in between. The CDR3 here is CASSQRWEQYF. In nucleotides, the CDR3 is TGTGCCAGCAGCCAAAGGTGGGAGCAGTACTTC.

The DNA of the CDR3 is TGTGCCAGTAGTATAGCCTCCGGCTATGGCTACACCTTC. This translates into CASSIASGYGYTF. The chain uses TRBV19 and TRBJ1-2; D gene unclear. Between the trimmed V and J ends, which lost 1 base and 4 bases, there was a span of 7 bases. Germline V gives CDR1 LNHDA, CDR2 SQIVND (reference sequence). The CDR3 is 13 amino acids.

V and J are TRBV2 and TRBJ2-1, with 9 bases that match TRBD2. The length of the CDR3 is 15 residues. The J segment lost 7 bases and the V segment lost 3 bases, leaving 7 bases of the junction unmatched. CDR1 is SNHLY and CDR2 is FYNNEI in the germline V gene. The CDR3 DNA sequence: TGTGCCAGCAGTGATCAAGGGACTAGCCGTAATGAGCAGTTCTTC. Amino acids: CASSDQGTSRNEQFF.

The gene calls are TRBV11-3 and TRBJ1-1; 7 bases align to TRBD1. The CDR3 sequence is 15 residues long. Germline V gene lookup returns CDR1 SGHNT and CDR2 YENEEA. Trimming removed 4 bases from V and 1 base from J; junction bases left unmatched: 6. CDR3 sequence reads: CASSSGTASNTEAFF. CDR3 nucleotide sequence: TGTGCCAGCAGCTCAGGGACAGCTTCGAACACTGAAGCTTTCTTT. The variable domain in full, completed from reference TRBV11-3 and TRBJ1-1, reads EAGVVQSPRYKIIEKKQPVAFWCNPISGHNTLYWYLQNLGQGPELLIRYENEEAVDDSQLPKDRFSAERLKGVDSTLKIQPAELGDSAVYLCASSSGTASNTEAFFGQGTRLTVV.

The chain couples TRBV7-2 to TRBJ2-1; 9 nucleotides match TRBD1. This CDR3 region has 13 residues. V lost 8 bases and J lost 9; bases outside the gene matches: 8. Germline CDR1 reads SGHTA; CDR2 reads FQGNSA. CDR3 residues: CASAGQGRGEQFF. CDR3 DNA: TGTGCCAGCGCGGGACAGGGTAGGGGTGAGCAGTTCTTC.

The chain recombines TRBV18 with TRBJ1-4; TRBD1 matches at 9 bases. The CDR3 contains 16 residues. J lost 3 bases, V lost 3 bases, and 5 bases had no gene match. From germline, CDR1 is KGHSH and CDR2 LQKENI. The CDR3: CASSPPGTGSNEKLFF. The DNA of the CDR3 is TGTGCCAGCTCACCCCCCGGGACAGGGTCTAATGAAAAACTGTTTTTT.

The chain links TRBV2 to TRBJ2-3; tentatively, D is TRBD1 (5 bases). The CDR3 has 13 amino acids. Germline V lookup: CDR1 SNHLY, CDR2 FYNNEI. V was cut by 5 bases and J by 4 bases, with 10 bases left in between. CDR3 sequence: CASSSDSADTQYF. The CDR3 DNA sequence: TGTGCCAGCAGTTCTGACAGTGCAGATACGCAGTATTTT. Complete variable domain (other parts from reference TRBV2 and TRBJ2-3): EPEVTQTPSHQVTQMGQEVILRCVPISNHLYFYWYRQILGQKVEFLVSFYNNEISEKSEIFDDQFSVERPDGSNFTLKIRSTKLEDSAMYFCASSSDSADTQYFGPGTRLTVL.

CDR3 region: CATAYEQYF. For the CDR3, the DNA is TGTGCCACCGCCTACGAGCAGTACTTC. This rearrangement joins TRBV19 to TRBJ2-7, with D uncertain. The V end was cut by 10 bases, the J end by 2 bases, with 3 bases between. Per the germline V gene, CDR1 is LNHDA and CDR2 is SQIVND (reference sequence). The CDR3 extends over 9 amino acids.

In its sample, this clone was seen a few times. The V and J genes are TRBV4-2 and TRBJ1-6; 7 nucleotides align to TRBD1. The trim removed 0 bases at V and 8 bases at J, leaving 4 bases unmatched. The CDR3 totals 15 residues. The germline V gene has CDR1 LGHNA and CDR2 YNFKEQ. CDR3 sequence: CASSQEATGYSPLHF. The CDR3 region has the DNA TGTGCCAGCAGCCAAGAGGCGACAGGGTATTCACCCCTCCACTTT.

The chain carries TRBV29-1 and TRBJ1-1; TRBD1 is a possible D gene (6 bases). CDR1 is SQVTM, CDR2 ANQGSEA, per germline. This CDR3 is built from 13 residues. Trimming pared 8 bases from V and 7 bases from J, leaving 20 bases between. The CDR3 region is CSSIRQDGVEAFF. The CDR3 nucleotides read TGCAGCTCCATTCGACAGGACGGGGTTGAAGCTTTCTTT. Variable domain in full (rest from reference TRBV29-1 and TRBJ1-1): SAVISQKPSRDICQRGTSLTIQCQVDSQVTMMFWYRQQPGQSLTLIATANQGSEATYESGFVIDKFPISRPNLTFSTLTVSNMSPEDSSIYLCSSIRQDGVEAFFGQGTRLTVV.

The V and J genes are TRBV2 and TRBJ1-2, with a weak D call TRBD1 (5 bases). The CDR3 runs to 12 residues. From germline, CDR1 is SNHLY and CDR2 FYNNEI. V was trimmed by 7 bases and J by 6 bases, leaving 12 bases between them. CDR3 in amino acids: CASTWDVDGYTF. In DNA, the CDR3 is TGTGCCAGCACTTGGGACGTCGATGGCTACACCTTC.

The rearrangement joins TRBV4-2 to TRBJ2-2; D is possibly TRBD2 (5 bases). CDR1 and CDR2 from the germline V gene are LGHNA and YNFKEQ. The CDR3 sequence is 19 residues long. Trimming removed 7 bases at V and 3 bases at J, with 27 bases between. The CDR3 region has the DNA TGTGCCAGCACCCGAGACTTGGGAGACCCCGATAGGGACACCGGGGAGCTGTTTTTT. Encoded protein: CASTRDLGDPDRDTGELFF.

The chain joins TRBV5-1 to TRBJ1-1, with unresolved D. V was clipped by 4 bases and J by 2 bases, with 21 bases between them. CDR1 is SGHRS and CDR2 is YFSETQ in the germline V gene. This CDR3 comprises 17 residues. This CDR3 is CASSLDPHDVGNTEAFF. The CDR3 DNA reads TGCGCCAGCAGCCTGGACCCTCATGACGTGGGAAACACTGAAGCTTTCTTT. The entire variable domain, with the rest obtained from reference TRBV5-1 and TRBJ1-1, is as follows: KAGVTQTPRYLIKTRGQQVTLSCSPISGHRSVSWYQQTPGQGLQFLFEYFSETQRNKGNFPGRFSGRQFSNSRSEMNVSTLELGDSALYLCASSLDPHDVGNTEAFFGQGTRLTVV.

This chain joins TRBV5-8 and TRBJ2-7, with 11 bases lining up with TRBD2. The CDR3 loop spans 16 amino acids. CDR1 and CDR2 from the germline V gene are SGHTS and YDEGEE. V was clipped by 3 bases and J by 7 bases; unmatched bases: 12. CDR3 nucleotide sequence: TGTGCCAGCAGCTCTCGAGGGACTAGCGGCACGAGGGAGCAGTACTTC. This codes for CASSSRGTSGTREQYF.

V is TRBV5-1 and J is TRBJ2-7, with 11 bases aligning to TRBD1. This CDR3 has 14 residues. Germline V lookup: CDR1 SGHRS, CDR2 YFSETQ. V shed 4 bases and J 7 bases; nucleotides not matched to a gene: 7. Here the CDR3 DNA reads TGCGCCAGCAGCACAGGACAGGGGGCGCGGGAGCAGTACTTC. Its protein is CASSTGQGAREQYF.

J is TRBJ1-1 and V is TRBV5-1, with D possibly being TRBD1 (6 bases). V lost 1 base to trimming and J lost 1 base, with 8 bases between them. Germline CDR1 and CDR2: SGHRS and YFSETQ. The CDR3 totals 14 residues. The CDR3 bases are TGCGCCAGCAGCTTGATCAGGGGGAACACTGAAGCTTTCTTT. It specifies CASSLIRGNTEAFF.

The V and J genes are TRBV6-1 and TRBJ2-3; 13 bases align to TRBD2. CDR3 length equals 16 residues. Trimming removed 4 bases from V and 4 bases from J; junction bases left unmatched: 5. The germline gives CDR1 MNHNS, CDR2 SASEGT. The CDR3 sequence is CASSATSGRASDTQYF. The CDR3 DNA reads as TGTGCCAGCAGTGCCACTAGCGGGAGGGCCTCAGATACGCAGTATTTT.

The chain uses TRBV18 and TRBJ2-2; D may be TRBD2 (5 bases). Germline lookup yields CDR1 KGHSH and CDR2 LQKENI. V shed 4 bases and J shed 8 bases, with 20 bases lying between them. This CDR3 has 16 residues. CDR3 protein: CASSRPGGPEGGELFF. The CDR3 DNA follows: TGTGCCAGCTCACGACCAGGAGGACCCGAGGGTGGGGAGCTGTTTTTT.

This clone was seen a handful of times. This chain connects TRBV18 to TRBJ1-4; D call uncertain. Trimming removed 0 bases at V and 7 bases at J, with 9 bases between. This CDR3 comprises 14 residues. Germline CDR1 KGHSH, CDR2 LQKENI. CDR3 in DNA: TGTGCCAGCTCACCACCAGGTTTAAGTGAAAAACTGTTTTTT. Its protein product is CASSPPGLSEKLFF.

The V and J genes are TRBV23-1 and TRBJ2-2; 8 bases agree with TRBD1. TRBV23-1 has ORF status, its function being uncertain. With 3 bases clipped from V and 7 bases from J, the junction kept 10 bases outside the gene matches. The CDR3 is 16 residues long. The CDR3 DNA follows: TGCGCCAGCAGTCACCTCGACAGGGGTAAGGTCGGGGAGCTGTTTTTT. Its translation is CASSHLDRGKVGELFF.

The genes are TRBV3-1 (or the pseudogene TRBV3-2) and TRBJ2-7; 9 positions agree with TRBD1. The germline V gene has CDR1 LGHDT and CDR2 YNNKEL (reference sequence). The CDR3 runs to 14 residues. With 1 base clipped from V and 5 bases from J, the junction kept 3 bases outside the gene matches. The CDR3 region is CASSQAGTGHEQYF. In DNA, the CDR3 is TGTGCCAGCAGCCAAGCCGGGACAGGGCACGAGCAGTACTTC.

This clone was seen a few times. This chain connects TRBV12-3 or TRBV12-4 to TRBJ1-4, with D possibly being TRBD1 (6 bases). The CDR3 extends over 13 amino acids. V was cut by 5 bases and J by 8 bases, with 12 bases left in between. The CDR3 DNA reads as TGTGCCAGCAGTATCGCCGGGACAGAAAAACTGTTTTTT. The encoded protein is CASSIAGTEKLFF.

V is TRBV2 and J is TRBJ1-4, with unresolved D. Germline loops: CDR1 SNHLY, CDR2 FYNNEI. Between the trimmed V and J ends, which lost 6 bases and 4 bases, there was a span of 12 bases. The CDR3 runs to 14 residues. CDR3 sequence (DNA): TGTGCCAGCAGGGCCATGACCCTTAATGAAAAACTGTTTTTT. Residues: CASRAMTLNEKLFF.

The chain couples TRBV5-1 to TRBJ2-5; 9 bases fit TRBD2. Germline values: CDR1 SGHRS, CDR2 YFSETQ. V lost 0 bases to trimming and J lost 3 bases; unmatched junction nucleotides: 9. This CDR3 contains 17 residues. The CDR3 region is CASSLDGGPSGKETQYF. Written as DNA, the CDR3 is TGCGCCAGCAGCTTGGATGGAGGGCCTAGCGGGAAAGAGACCCAGTACTTC.

The CDR3 DNA sequence: TGTGCCAGCTCACTTCTACTAGCGGGAGCTCGAGATACGCAGTATTTT. This codes for CASSLLLAGARDTQYF. V usage is TRBV18 and J usage is TRBJ2-3; TRBD2 agrees at 11 bases. The CDR3 extends over 16 amino acids. Per the germline V gene, CDR1 is KGHSH and CDR2 is LQKENI. V was pared by 4 bases and J by 5 bases, with 8 bases of the junction left unmatched.

This sequence joins TRBV28 and TRBJ1-5, with unresolved D. The germline V gene encodes CDR1 MDHEN and CDR2 SYDVKM. This CDR3 comprises 16 residues. Trimming pared 2 bases from V and 0 bases from J, leaving 11 bases between. This chain's CDR3 is CASSLIRDYSNQPQHF. The CDR3 bases are TGTGCCAGCAGTTTAATTCGGGATTATAGCAATCAGCCCCAGCATTTT.

The chain uses TRBV15 and TRBJ1-2, with D unresolved. The ends were cut back, 1 base at V and 5 bases at J, with 8 bases in the middle. This CDR3 is built from 13 residues. CDR1 and CDR2 from the germline V gene are LNHNV and YYDKDF (reference sequence). CDR3 loop: CATSRASEYGYTF. In nucleotides, the CDR3 is TGTGCCACCAGCAGAGCTAGCGAATATGGCTACACCTTC. The full variable domain, rest sourced from reference TRBV15 and TRBJ1-2, is DAMVIQNPRYQVTQFGKPVTLSCSQTLNHNVMYWYQQKSSQAPKLLFHYYDKDFNNEADTPDNFQSRRPNTSFCFLDIRSPGLGDTAMYLCATSRASEYGYTFGSGTRLTVV.

The chain combines TRBV2 with TRBJ1-1, with TRBD1 as a possible D gene (6 bases). The germline V and J ends were trimmed by 6 bases and 1 base, with 9 bases remaining between them. This CDR3 comprises 13 residues. Germline CDR1 is SNHLY and CDR2 is FYNNEI. The CDR3 is CASSVTGNTEAFF. Written as DNA, the CDR3 is TGTGCCAGCAGCGTGACAGGGAACACTGAAGCTTTCTTT.